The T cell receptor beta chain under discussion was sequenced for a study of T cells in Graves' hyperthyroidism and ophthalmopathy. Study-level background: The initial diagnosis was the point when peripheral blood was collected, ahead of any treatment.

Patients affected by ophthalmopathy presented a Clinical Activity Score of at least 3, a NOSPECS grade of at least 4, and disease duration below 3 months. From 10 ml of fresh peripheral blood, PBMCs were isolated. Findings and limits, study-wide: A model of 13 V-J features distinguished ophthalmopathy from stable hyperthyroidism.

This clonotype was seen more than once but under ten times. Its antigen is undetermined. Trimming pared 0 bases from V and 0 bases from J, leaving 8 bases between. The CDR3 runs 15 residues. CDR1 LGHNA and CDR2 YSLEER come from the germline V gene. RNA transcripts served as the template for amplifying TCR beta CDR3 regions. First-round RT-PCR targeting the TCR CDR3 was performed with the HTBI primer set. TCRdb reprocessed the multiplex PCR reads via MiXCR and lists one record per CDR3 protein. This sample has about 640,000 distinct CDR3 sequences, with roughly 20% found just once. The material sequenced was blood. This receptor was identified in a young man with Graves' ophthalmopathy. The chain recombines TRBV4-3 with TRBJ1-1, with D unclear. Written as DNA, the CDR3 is TGCGCCAGCAGCCAAGATCTTAAGATGAACACTGAAGCTTTCTTT. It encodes CASSQDLKMNTEAFF.